This T cell receptor (beta chain) was observed in a study of siplizumab effects on memory and regulatory T cells. The repertoire was sequenced with immunoSEQ multiplex PCR; TCRdb's copy has only in-frame clones and lacks some. The sample records about 70,000 clones, about 87% being singletons. This sequence originates from a human donor in good health. The sequencing input was Tregs sorted from blood.

CDR3 nucleotide sequence: TGTGCCAGCTCACCAAGAGAGGGAAATGGCTACACCTTC. Translating it yields CASSPREGNGYTF. The gene calls are TRBV18 and TRBJ1-2; D is undetermined. The CDR3 loop spans 13 amino acids. The germline gives CDR1 KGHSH, CDR2 LQKENI. V gave up 2 bases and J gave up 6 bases, with 10 bases separating them.